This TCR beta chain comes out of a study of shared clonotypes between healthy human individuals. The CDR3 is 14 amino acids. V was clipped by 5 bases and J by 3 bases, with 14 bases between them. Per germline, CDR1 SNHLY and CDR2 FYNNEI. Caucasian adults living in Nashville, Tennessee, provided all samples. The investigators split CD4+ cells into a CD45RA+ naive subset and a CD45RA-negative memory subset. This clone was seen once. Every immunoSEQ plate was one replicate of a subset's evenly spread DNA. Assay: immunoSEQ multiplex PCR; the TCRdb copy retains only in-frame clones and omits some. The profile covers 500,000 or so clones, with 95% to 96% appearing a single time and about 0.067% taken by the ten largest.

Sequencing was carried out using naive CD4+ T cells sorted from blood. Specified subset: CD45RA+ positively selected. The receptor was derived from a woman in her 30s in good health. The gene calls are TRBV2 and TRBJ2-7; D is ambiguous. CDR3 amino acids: CASSSGSPLYEQYF. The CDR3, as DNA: TGTGCCAGCAGTTCCGGGTCACCTCTCTACGAGCAGTACTTC. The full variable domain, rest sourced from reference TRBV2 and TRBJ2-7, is EPEVTQTPSHQVTQMGQEVILRCVPISNHLYFYWYRQILGQKVEFLVSFYNNEISEKSEIFDDQFSVERPDGSNFTLKIRSTKLEDSAMYFCASSSGSPLYEQYFGPGTRLTVT.